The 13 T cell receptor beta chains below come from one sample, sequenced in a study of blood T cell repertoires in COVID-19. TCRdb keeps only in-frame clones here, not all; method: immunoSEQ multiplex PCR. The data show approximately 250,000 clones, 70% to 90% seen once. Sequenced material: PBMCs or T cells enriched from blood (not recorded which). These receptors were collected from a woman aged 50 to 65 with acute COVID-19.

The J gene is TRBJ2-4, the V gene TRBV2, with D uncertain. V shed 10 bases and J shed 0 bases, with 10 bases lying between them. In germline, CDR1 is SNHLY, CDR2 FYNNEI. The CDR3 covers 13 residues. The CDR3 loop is CATNTLAKNIQYF. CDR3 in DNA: TGTGCCACCAACACCCTAGCCAAAAACATTCAGTACTTC.

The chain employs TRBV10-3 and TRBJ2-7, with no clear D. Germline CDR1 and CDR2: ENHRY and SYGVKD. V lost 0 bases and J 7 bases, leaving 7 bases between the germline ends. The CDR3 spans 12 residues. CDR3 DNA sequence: TGTGCCATCAGTGAGTCGGAGAGAGAGCAGTACTTC. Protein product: CAISESEREQYF.

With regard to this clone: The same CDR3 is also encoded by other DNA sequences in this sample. CDR3 residues: CASSQGKGANEKLFF. Here the CDR3 DNA reads TGCGCCAGCAGCCAGGGGAAGGGGGCTAATGAAAAACTGTTTTTT. The rearrangement links TRBV4-3 to TRBJ1-4, with D tentatively TRBD1 (6 bases). Germline CDR1 reads LGHNA; CDR2 reads YSLEER. The CDR3 is 15 residues long. Deletions cut 3 bases from V and 3 bases from J, with 11 bases between.

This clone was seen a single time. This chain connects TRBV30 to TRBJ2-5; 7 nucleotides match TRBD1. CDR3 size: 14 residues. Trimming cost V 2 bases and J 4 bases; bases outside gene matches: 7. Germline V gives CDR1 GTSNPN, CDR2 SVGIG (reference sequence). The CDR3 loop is CAWSPRQGRETQYF. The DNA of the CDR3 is TGTGCCTGGAGTCCCCGACAGGGAAGAGAGACCCAGTACTTC.

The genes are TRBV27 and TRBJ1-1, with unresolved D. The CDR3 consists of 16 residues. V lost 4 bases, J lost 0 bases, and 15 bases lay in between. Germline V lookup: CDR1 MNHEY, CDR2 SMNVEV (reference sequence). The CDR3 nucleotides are TGTGCCAGCAGTTCCCGCCTGGGCCCTATGAACACTGAAGCTTTCTTT. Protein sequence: CASSSRLGPMNTEAFF.

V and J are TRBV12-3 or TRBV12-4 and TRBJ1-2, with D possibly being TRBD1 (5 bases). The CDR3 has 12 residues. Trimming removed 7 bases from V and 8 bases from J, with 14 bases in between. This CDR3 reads CASIRRGEGYTF. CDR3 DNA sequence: TGTGCCAGCATCCGCCGGGGGGAAGGCTACACCTTC.

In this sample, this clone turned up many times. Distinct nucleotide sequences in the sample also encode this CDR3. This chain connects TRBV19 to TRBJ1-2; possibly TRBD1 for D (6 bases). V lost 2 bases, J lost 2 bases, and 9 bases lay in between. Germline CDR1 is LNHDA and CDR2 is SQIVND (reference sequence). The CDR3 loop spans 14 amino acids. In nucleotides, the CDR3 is TGTGCCAGTAGTATACTTCAGGGGAACTATGGCTACACCTTC. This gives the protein CASSILQGNYGYTF.

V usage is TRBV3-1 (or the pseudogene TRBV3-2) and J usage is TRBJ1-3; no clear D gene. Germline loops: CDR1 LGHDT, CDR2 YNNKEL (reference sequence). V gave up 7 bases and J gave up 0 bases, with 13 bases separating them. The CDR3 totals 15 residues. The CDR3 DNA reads TGTGCCAGCAATCTAGCCGGGAGCTCTGGAAACACCATATATTTT. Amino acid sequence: CASNLAGSSGNTIYF.

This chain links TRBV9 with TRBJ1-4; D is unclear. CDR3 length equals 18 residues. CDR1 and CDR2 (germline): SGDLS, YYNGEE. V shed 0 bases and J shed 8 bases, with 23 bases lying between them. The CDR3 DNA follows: TGTGCCAGCAGCGTAGGACTAGTGGGGTATTCGAAAGGAGAAAAACTGTTTTTT. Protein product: CASSVGLVGYSKGEKLFF.

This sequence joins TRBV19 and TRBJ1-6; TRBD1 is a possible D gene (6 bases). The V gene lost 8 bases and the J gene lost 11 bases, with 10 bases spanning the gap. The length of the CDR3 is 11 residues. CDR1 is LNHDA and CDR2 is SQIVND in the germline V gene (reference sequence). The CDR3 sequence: CASGDKAPLHF. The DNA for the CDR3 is TGTGCCAGTGGGGACAAAGCACCCCTCCACTTT.

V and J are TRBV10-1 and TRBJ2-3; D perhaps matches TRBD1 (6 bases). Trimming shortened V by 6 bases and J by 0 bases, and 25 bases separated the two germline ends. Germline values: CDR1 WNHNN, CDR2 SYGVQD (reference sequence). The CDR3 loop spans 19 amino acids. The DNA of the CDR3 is TGCGCCAGCAGCGAGGTAGGGTTATCGGCAGGGGCTAGCACAGATACGCAGTATTTT. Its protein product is CASSEVGLSAGASTDTQYF.

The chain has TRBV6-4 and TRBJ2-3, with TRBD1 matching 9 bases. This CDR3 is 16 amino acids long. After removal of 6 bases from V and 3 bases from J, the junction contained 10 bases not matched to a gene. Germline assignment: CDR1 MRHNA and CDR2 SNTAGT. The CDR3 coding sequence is TGTGCCAGCAGCCTTTTCCCGGGACAGGGAACAGATACGCAGTATTTT. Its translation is CASSLFPGQGTDTQYF.

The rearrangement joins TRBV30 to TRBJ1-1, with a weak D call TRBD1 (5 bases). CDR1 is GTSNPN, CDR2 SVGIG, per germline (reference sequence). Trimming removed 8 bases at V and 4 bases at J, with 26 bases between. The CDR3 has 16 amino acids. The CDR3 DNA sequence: TGTGCCCGGACAAAGTTGGGGGGGTATGTCGCCACTGAAGCTTTCTTT. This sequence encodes CARTKLGGYVATEAFF.